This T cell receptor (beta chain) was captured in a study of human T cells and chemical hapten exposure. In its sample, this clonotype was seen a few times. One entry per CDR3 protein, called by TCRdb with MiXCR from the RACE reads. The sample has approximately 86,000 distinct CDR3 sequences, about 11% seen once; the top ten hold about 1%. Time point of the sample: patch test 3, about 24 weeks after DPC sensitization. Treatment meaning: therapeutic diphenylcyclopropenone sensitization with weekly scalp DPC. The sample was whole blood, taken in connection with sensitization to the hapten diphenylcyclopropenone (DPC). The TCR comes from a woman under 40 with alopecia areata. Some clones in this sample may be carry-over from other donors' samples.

CDR3 sequence (DNA): TGTGCCTGGAGTTTTGGCGGGGAGCTGTTTTTT. Translated: CAWSFGGELFF. This chain connects TRBV30 to TRBJ2-2, with D unclear. CDR3 size: 11 residues. V was clipped by 2 bases and J by 7 bases, with 5 bases between them. Germline V gene sequence: CDR1 GTSNPN, CDR2 SVGIG (reference sequence).